This T cell receptor beta chain was sequenced for a study of blood T cell repertoires in COVID-19. Study context: Sites across the United States, Italy and Spain contributed samples from acute and convalescent COVID-19.

Germline CDR1 reads MNHEY; CDR2 reads SMNVEV (reference sequence). CDR3 size: 15 residues. Trimming took off 5 bases at V and 3 bases at J, with 14 bases between the two ends. Methods used by the authors: Researchers report that nucleated cell counts were estimated from reference gene primer amplification. Sequencing used immunoSEQ multiplex PCR; TCRdb keeps in-frame clones, though not all of them. The V and J calls and the clone size are those of that table, but D and trimming were determined from the DNA. The sample shows about 260,000 clones, 75% to 95% of them seen only once. The Seattle site enrolled patients during active infection and followed them longitudinally.

V usage is TRBV27 and J usage is TRBJ2-1; D not resolved. Sequencing used peripheral blood. The receptor comes from a person aged 18-35 years with COVID-19, enrolled during active disease. CDR3 sequence reads: CASSQTAGIYNEQFF. The CDR3, as DNA: TGTGCCAGCAGTCAGACGGCAGGTATCTACAATGAGCAGTTCTTC.